Listed below are T cell receptor beta chains from one sample, sequenced in a study of blood T cell repertoires in COVID-19. Sequencing used immunoSEQ multiplex PCR; TCRdb keeps in-frame clones, though not all of them. The sample consists of about 90,000 clones, about 77% of them appearing once. The sequenced sample consisted of peripheral blood. These receptors were obtained from a woman of 80 years or more with acute or convalescent COVID-19. The CDR3 runs from the conserved cysteine through the conserved F or W. The D gene is left open where the match is weak. Clone size is shown for a subset of rows, as once, few, many or a class of expanded clone.

once	TRBD1	TRBV6-2/TRBV6-3	TRBJ2-2	CASSRDRVPTGELFF	TGTGCCAGCAGTCGGGACAGGGTACCCACCGGGGAGCTGTTTTTT
NA	NA	TRBV10-3	TRBJ2-2	CAISDRVPAGELFF	TGTGCCATCAGTGACCGGGTCCCAGCGGGGGAGCTGTTTTTT
few	NA	TRBV7-2	TRBJ2-7	CASSLLQAYEQYF	TGTGCCAGCAGCTTACTTCAGGCCTACGAGCAGTACTTC
NA	TRBD2	TRBV7-3	TRBJ2-2	CASSLTASGAGELFF	TGTGCCAGCAGCTTAACGGCTAGCGGGGCCGGGGAGCTGTTTTTT
NA	NA	TRBV11-1	TRBJ2-1	CASSLGLDNEQFF	TGTGCCAGCAGCTTAGGTCTCGACAATGAGCAGTTCTTC
NA	NA	TRBV19	TRBJ1-5	CASCPFAGSNQPQHF	TGTGCCAGTTGCCCCTTTGCGGGGAGCAATCAGCCCCAGCATTTT
NA	TRBD2	TRBV15	TRBJ2-1	CATSRRTSGSDEQFF	TGTGCCACCAGCAGAAGGACTAGCGGGAGCGATGAGCAGTTCTTC
NA	NA	TRBV6-2/TRBV6-3	TRBJ1-5	CASSYSWGGKDNQPQHF	TGTGCCAGCAGTTACTCATGGGGCGGGAAGGACAATCAGCCCCAGCATTTT
NA	TRBD2	TRBV11-2	TRBJ2-3	CASSSLGGRDTQYF	TGTGCCAGCAGCTCCCTGGGCGGGAGGGATACGCAGTATTTT
NA	TRBD2	TRBV4-1	TRBJ2-3	CASSQEGGGSTDTQYF	TGCGCCAGCAGCCAAGAAGGCGGGGGTAGCACAGATACGCAGTATTTT
few	TRBD1	TRBV7-2	TRBJ2-7	CASSADRDRYEQYF	TGTGCCAGCAGCGCGGACAGGGATCGCTACGAGCAGTACTTC
NA	TRBD1	TRBV28	TRBJ1-2	CASGTGGTSNYGYTF	TGTGCCAGCGGGACAGGGGGTACCTCTAACTATGGCTACACCTTC
NA	TRBD2	TRBV9	TRBJ2-3	CASSALAGGNTDTQYF	TGTGCCAGCAGCGCCCTAGCGGGAGGGAACACAGATACGCAGTATTTT
NA	NA	TRBV12-3/TRBV12-4	TRBJ1-3	CASSGTTGNTIYF	TGTGCCAGCAGTGGGACTACTGGAAACACCATATATTTT
NA	TRBD2	TRBV4-3	TRBJ2-7	CASSQDGGLAGVLGEQYF	TGCGCCAGCAGCCAAGATGGGGGGCTAGCGGGAGTCCTCGGCGAGCAGTACTTC
once	TRBD2	TRBV27	TRBJ2-5	CASSQWTSGRETQYF	TGTGCCAGCAGTCAGTGGACTAGCGGGAGAGAGACCCAGTACTTC
NA	NA	TRBV6-5	TRBJ2-7	CASSPTGGYEQYF	TGTGCCAGCAGCCCGACAGGAGGATACGAGCAGTACTTC
NA	NA	TRBV6-6	TRBJ1-1	CASSSNRVETEAFF	TGTGCCAGCAGTTCCAACAGGGTGGAGACTGAAGCTTTCTTT
few	NA	TRBV3-1/TRBV3-2	TRBJ1-3	CASSPNSRNTIYF	TGTGCCAGCAGCCCAAACTCACGAAACACCATATATTTT
few	NA	TRBV5-1	TRBJ2-2	CASSSQGWELFF	TGCGCCAGCAGCTCGCAGGGGTGGGAGCTGTTTTTT
NA	NA	TRBV7-2	TRBJ2-3	CASSLLARDTQYF	TGTGCCAGCAGCTTGCTCGCCAGAGATACGCAGTATTTT
many	TRBD1	TRBV10-3	TRBJ1-2	CAITSGGSYGYTF	TGTGCCATCACTTCAGGGGGTTCCTATGGCTACACCTTC
NA	NA	TRBV5-1	TRBJ2-4	CASSLTVAKNIQYF	TGCGCCAGCAGCTTGACGGTAGCCAAAAACATTCAGTACTTC
NA	NA	TRBV30	TRBJ1-1	CAWSIQGNTEAFF	TGTGCCTGGAGTATACAGGGTAACACTGAAGCTTTCTTT
NA	NA	TRBV28	TRBJ1-3	CASSRPPGSGNTIYF	TGTGCCAGCAGTCGACCGCCGGGATCTGGAAACACCATATATTTT
NA	NA	TRBV5-4	TRBJ2-6	CASSPQGTGANVLTF	TGTGCCAGCAGCCCACAGGGTACTGGGGCCAACGTCCTGACTTTC
NA	TRBD1	TRBV4-3	TRBJ1-3	CASSPARGSSGNTIYF	TGCGCCAGCAGCCCCGCCAGGGGGTCTTCAGGAAACACCATATATTTT
NA	NA	TRBV3-1/TRBV3-2	TRBJ2-7	CASSLRQGTYEQYF	TGTGCCAGCAGCCTCCGGCAGGGAACCTACGAGCAGTACTTC
once	NA	TRBV18	TRBJ2-3	CASSITDTQYF	TGTGCCAGCTCCATCACAGATACGCAGTATTTT
once	NA	TRBV6-2/TRBV6-3	TRBJ1-5	CASSYSTSETPSHF	TGTGCCAGCAGTTACTCGACTTCGGAGACTCCCTCACATTTT
NA	NA	TRBV11-2	TRBJ1-1	CASSFRTDEAFF	TGTGCCAGCAGCTTTCGGACAGACGAAGCTTTCTTT
NA	NA	TRBV7-2	TRBJ1-1	CASSFTGMGAFF	TGTGCCAGCAGCTTCACAGGCATGGGAGCTTTCTTT
NA	NA	TRBV10-3	TRBJ2-5	CAISESFREGETQYF	TGTGCCATCAGTGAGTCCTTCCGAGAGGGAGAGACCCAGTACTTC
few	TRBD1	TRBV4-1	TRBJ2-5	CASSQAERQGTPETQYF	TGCGCCAGCAGCCAAGCTGAGAGACAGGGGACCCCAGAGACCCAGTACTTC
once	TRBD1	TRBV20-1	TRBJ1-5	CSASLGQGNQPQHF	TGCAGTGCTAGTCTGGGACAGGGGAATCAGCCCCAGCATTTT
NA	TRBD2	TRBV9	TRBJ2-5	CASSAAGGKETQYF	TGTGCCAGCAGCGCGGCCGGGGGGAAGGAGACCCAGTACTTC
NA	NA	TRBV9	TRBJ2-7	CASSVGSATPSYEQYF	TGTGCCAGCAGCGTAGGGAGCGCCACCCCCTCCTACGAGCAGTACTTC
NA	TRBD2	TRBV19	TRBJ2-2	CASRPREGTGELFF	TGTGCCAGTAGGCCCAGGGAGGGCACCGGGGAGCTGTTTTTT
NA	NA	TRBV2	TRBJ2-4	CASVRESGVANIQYF	TGTGCCAGCGTCCGTGAGTCAGGGGTCGCGAACATTCAGTACTTC
once	NA	TRBV7-9	TRBJ2-3	CASSLVGTQYF	TGTGCCAGCAGCTTAGTCGGTACGCAGTATTTT
NA	TRBD1	TRBV11-2	TRBJ1-6	CASSSPDRVGDSPLHF	TGTGCCAGCAGCTCACCGGACAGGGTTGGGGATTCACCCCTCCACTTT
NA	NA	TRBV19	TRBJ2-5	CASSIDSLPSMQYF	TGTGCCAGTAGTATCGACTCCCTCCCCTCTATGCAGTACTTC
NA	NA	TRBV5-4	TRBJ2-7	CASSFGPYEQYF	TGTGCCAGCAGCTTCGGTCCCTACGAGCAGTACTTC
NA	TRBD1	TRBV9	TRBJ1-6	CASSTAYGTGINSPLHF	TGTGCCAGCAGCACCGCTTACGGGACAGGGATTAATTCACCCCTCCACTTT
NA	NA	TRBV7-9	TRBJ1-2	CASSLDGAGGQQTNYGYTF	TGTGCCAGCAGCTTAGACGGGGCGGGAGGACAGCAAACTAACTATGGCTACACCTTC
NA	NA	TRBV15	TRBJ2-7	CATSRDPLSYEQYF	TGTGCCACCAGCAGAGATCCACTTTCCTACGAGCAGTACTTC
NA	NA	TRBV7-9	TRBJ2-7	CASSLGGDSLQQYF	TGTGCCAGCAGCTTAGGGGGGGACTCCCTCCAGCAGTACTTC